This T cell receptor beta chain appears in the sequencing data of a study of identical twins. Germline V gene data show CDR1 as SQVTM and CDR2 as ANQGSEA. This CDR3 has 15 residues. Donors uniformly comprised healthy Caucasians. As to this clonotype: One base away lies a much larger clone, so this may be a sequencing read error.

TCRdb re-derived calls from the 5' RACE reads in MiXCR, one entry per CDR3 protein. Of 1.5 million or so distinct CDR3 sequences listed, around 29% are singletons. Sequenced: cord blood. The TCR was taken from a newborn girl in good health. This chain uses TRBV29-1 with TRBJ2-3; TRBD1 aligns across 7 bases. In DNA, the CDR3 is TGCGGCGTTGATCCAGGACAGGACCCTTCAGATACGCAGTATTTT. This translates into CGVDPGQDPSDTQYF.